This T cell receptor (beta chain) was sequenced in a study of blood T cell repertoires in COVID-19. For the study at large: There were acute and convalescent COVID-19 samples, and they came from the United States, Italy and Spain. T cells, B-cell-depleted T cells, or PBMCs provided the cDNA or gDNA that served as material.

The ends were cut back, 3 bases at V and 0 bases at J, with 14 bases in the middle. This CDR3 is built from 16 residues. Germline lookup yields CDR1 KGHSH and CDR2 LQKENI. Per the original methods: Reference gene primer amplification gave nucleated cell count estimates. Only in-frame clones appear in the TCRdb table, and some are missing; sequencing was by immunoSEQ multiplex PCR. The DNA was the basis for D and trimming; V, J and clone size are from that table. The repertoire holds 150,000 to 200,000 clones, with around 87% as singletons. V usage is TRBV18 and J usage is TRBJ1-2; maybe TRBD1 (5 bases). The specimen was peripheral blood. The sequence derives from a man aged 45-60 years with acute or convalescent COVID-19. CDR3 sequence: CASSPNKGNANYGYTF. The CDR3 DNA sequence: TGTGCCAGCTCACCCAATAAGGGGAACGCTAACTATGGCTACACCTTC.